The 16 T cell receptor beta chains reported below all come from one sample, sequenced in a study of blood T cells in healthy people across ages. The use of a sample-barcoded 5' primer and a J-beta primer mix characterized a second PCR of roughly 6 to 11 cycles. Via MiXCR, TCRdb re-called the 5' RACE reads, giving one row per CDR3 protein. The sample contains 450,000 to 600,000 distinct CDR3 sequences, 27% of which appear only once. The sample was also linked to a second study, of T cells of mothers and their children.

Source material: blood. Receptors were obtained from a boy aged 2 to 10 in good health.

This clonotype was recorded only once. The chain carries TRBV29-1 and TRBJ2-1, with D perhaps matching TRBD2 (6 bases). Trimming removed 8 bases from V and 10 bases from J, with 27 bases in between. The length of the CDR3 is 15 residues. Germline values: CDR1 SQVTM, CDR2 ANQGSEA. DNA of the CDR3: TGCAGCATATTCCTATGGAGGGGCCGGCAGTGGGAGCAGTTCTTC. Residues: CSIFLWRGRQWEQFF.

A remark on this clonotype: An end of the junction does not agree with germline; a read error may underlie this. V usage is TRBV7-7 and J usage is TRBJ2-3; 7 bases are shared with TRBD2. CDR1 and CDR2 from the germline V gene are SSHAT and FNYEAQ (reference sequence). The CDR3 runs to 16 residues. In DNA, the CDR3 is TGTGCTAGCAGCAGATTATCGGGGGGTTCGGAAGATACGCAGTATTTT. It encodes CASSRLSGGSEDTQYF.

This CDR3 reads CASSPGQAISGKLFF. The CDR3 region has the DNA TGCGCCAGCAGCCCTGGACAGGCCATCAGCGGAAAACTGTTTTTT. This chain connects TRBV5-1 to TRBJ1-4; TRBD1 aligns across 7 bases. The CDR3 has 15 residues. Per the germline V gene, CDR1 is SGHRS and CDR2 is YFSETQ. The V segment lost 4 bases and the J segment 10 bases; nucleotides outside the gene matches: 13.

This clonotype was observed a handful of times. The chain employs TRBV7-3 and TRBJ1-1, with D unresolved. This CDR3 spans 12 amino acids. Germline CDR1 reads SGHTA; CDR2 reads FQGTGA. V lost 3 bases and J 8 bases, leaving 10 bases between the germline ends. The CDR3 spells CASSFGGREAFF. CDR3 nucleotide sequence: TGTGCCAGCAGCTTTGGTGGGAGAGAAGCTTTCTTT. Variable domain in full (rest from reference TRBV7-3 and TRBJ1-1): GAGVSQTPSNKVTEKGKYVELRCDPISGHTALYWYRQSLGQGPEFLIYFQGTGAADDSGLPNDRFFAVRPEGSVSTLKIQRTERGDSAVYLCASSFGGREAFFGQGTRLTVV.

The V call is TRBV24-1, the J call TRBJ2-2; perhaps TRBD2 as D (6 bases). V was shortened by 4 bases and J by 6 bases, with 8 bases between the two germline ends. The germline V gene has CDR1 KGHDR and CDR2 SFDVKD. The CDR3 has 13 amino acids. In DNA form, the CDR3 reads TGTGCCACCAGTGAGGGACTCTCCGGGGAGCTGTTTTTT. This gives the protein CATSEGLSGELFF.

V is TRBV6-1 and J is TRBJ2-2; tentatively, D is TRBD2 (6 bases). The V and J ends lost 11 bases and 4 bases respectively, with 14 bases between them. CDR1 and CDR2 (germline): MNHNS, SASEGT. This CDR3 contains 13 residues. CDR3 sequence reads: CAGRGLATGELFF. The CDR3 DNA is TGTGCCGGTAGGGGACTGGCCACCGGGGAGCTGTTTTTT.

Comments on this clonotype: The junction does not match germline at one end; this may be a read error. The rearrangement joins TRBV19 to TRBJ1-5; D may be TRBD1 (5 bases). Germline CDR1 is LNHDA and CDR2 is SQIVND (reference sequence). The CDR3 loop spans 15 amino acids. The CDR3 DNA is TGTGCCAGTGGTATTCAGGGCCTTTCAGGTCAGCCCCAGCATTTT. It encodes CASGIQGLSGQPQHF.

The J gene is TRBJ2-1, the V gene TRBV6-1; 14 bases match TRBD2. Germline V gene data show CDR1 as MNHNS and CDR2 as SASEGT. The CDR3 has 16 residues. The V segment lost 6 bases and the J segment 9 bases; nucleotides outside the gene matches: 10. The CDR3 bases are TGTGCCAGCAGCAGACTAGCGGGAGGGCCCATTGGTGAGCAGTTCTTC. Its protein is CASSRLAGGPIGEQFF.

The CDR3 bases are TGTGCCAGCGGGCATTTTGGAGCCTACAATGAGCAGTTCTTC. This sequence encodes CASGHFGAYNEQFF. The V and J genes are TRBV27 and TRBJ2-7; D is unresolved. The J call may be mistaken, given a closer DNA end match to TRBJ2-1. This CDR3 spans 14 amino acids. Per the germline V gene, CDR1 is MNHEY and CDR2 is SMNVEV (reference sequence).

This clonotype appeared many times. The rearrangement links TRBV5-1 to TRBJ2-3; possibly TRBD1 for D (5 bases). V dropped 4 bases and J dropped 1 base, with 7 bases sitting between them. The CDR3 consists of 13 residues. The germline V gene encodes CDR1 SGHRS and CDR2 YFSETQ. DNA of the CDR3: TGCGCCAGCAGCAGCAGGGGCACAGATACGCAGTATTTT. Encoded protein: CASSSRGTDTQYF.

This clonotype was seen a few times. This chain joins TRBV7-9 and TRBJ2-3; D unclear. This CDR3 contains 14 residues. Germline CDR1 reads SEHNR; CDR2 reads FQNEAQ (reference sequence). The V gene lost 1 base and the J gene lost 1 base, with 6 bases spanning the gap. Here the CDR3 DNA reads TGTGCCAGCAGCTTAGATACCCGCACAGATACGCAGTATTTT. Residues: CASSLDTRTDTQYF.

The chain has TRBV5-1 and TRBJ1-2; D is ambiguous. This CDR3 comprises 14 residues. V was cut by 4 bases and J by 4 bases, with 14 bases left in between. Germline values: CDR1 SGHRS, CDR2 YFSETQ. For the CDR3, the DNA is TGCGCCAGCAGCCATGGCAGGAACGCCTATGGCTACACCTTC. Residues: CASSHGRNAYGYTF.

This clonotype was seen a few times. A junction boundary mismatches the germline segment, possibly from a read error. This rearrangement joins TRBV6-5 to TRBJ2-5, with 8 bases lining up with TRBD2. The CDR3 is 11 residues long. Looked up from germline, CDR1 is MNHEY and CDR2 is SVGAGI. CDR3 coding DNA: TGTGCCAGCAGCACTAGCGGAGCGATCCACTTC. Translation: CASSTSGAIHF.

This clonotype was counted between two and nine times. The chain uses TRBV7-2 and TRBJ1-4; D may be TRBD1 (5 bases). V lost 5 bases and J 12 bases, leaving 13 bases between the germline ends. CDR3 length equals 12 residues. Germline V CDR1 and CDR2: SGHTA, FQGNSA. The CDR3 loop reads CASSVQGVELFF. The CDR3 bases are TGTGCCAGCAGCGTACAAGGGGTTGAACTGTTTTTT.

This chain links TRBV11-1 with TRBJ1-2; no firm D call. CDR1 and CDR2 from the germline V gene are SGHAT and FQDESV (reference sequence). This CDR3 comprises 14 residues. Trimming took 2 bases from V and 8 from J, leaving 15 bases between them. CDR3 nucleotides: TGTGCCAGCAGCTTACCCCAGCCATCGCGAGGCTACACCTTC. As protein: CASSLPQPSRGYTF.

There are many counts of this clonotype. The rearrangement joins TRBV6-2 or TRBV6-3 to TRBJ1-2; D is possibly TRBD1 (5 bases). In germline, CDR1 is MNHEY, CDR2 SVGEGT. CDR3 length: 13 amino acids. V shed 2 bases and J shed 2 bases, with 6 bases lying between them. CDR3 in amino acids: CASSYRDNYGYTF. The DNA for the CDR3 is TGTGCCAGCAGTTACCGGGACAACTATGGCTACACCTTC.